The T cell receptor (beta chain) under discussion was sequenced for a study of breast tumors, draining lymph nodes, adjacent tissues. TCRdb re-called the multiplex PCR reads with MiXCR, one entry per CDR3 protein. The repertoire holds around 130,000 distinct CDR3 sequences, with approximately 21% as singletons. Germline CDR1 is SGHDT and CDR2 is YYEEEE. The ends lost 4 bases at V and 4 bases at J; junction bases unmatched: 6. The CDR3 spans 14 residues. This clonotype was seen many times. Its specificity is not known. The lymph nodes were axillary draining lymph nodes from breast cancer patients. Study-level points and caveats: Tumor repertoires ranked between lymph nodes and nontumor tissue in diversity, with V and J gene preferences. Tumor T cell lymph node origin was a supported hypothesis, not proven. Luminal-like breast cancer showed significantly higher tumor–nontumor repertoire similarity than basal-like. Most tumor T cells seemingly derive from lymph node, then expand in tumor.

The receptor comes from a female donor with breast cancer. Some clones in this sample may be carry-over from other donors' samples. The sample consisted of axillary lymph node tissue. V gene TRBV5-6 combines with J gene TRBJ1-2; 8 positions agree with TRBD1. The DNA for the CDR3 is TGTGCCAGCAGCGCCACAGGGGGAGGCTATGGCTACACCTTC. Translation: CASSATGGGYGYTF.